Listed below are T cell receptor beta chains from one sample, sequenced in a study of lymphopenia after photon versus proton radiotherapy. The data were produced by immunoSEQ multiplex PCR, yet TCRdb's version contains in-frame clones alone and is incomplete. Here the sample spans roughly 25,000 clones, roughly 87% being singletons. Material: peripheral blood, obtained from a patient treated with photon-based radiotherapy. These receptors all come from a man aged 45 to 65 with gastric cancer. CDR3s include the opening cysteine and the closing phenylalanine or tryptophan. A D gene is named only where the DNA matches it firmly. Some rows have no size entry. The others give once, few or many, or a class for an expanded clone.

d_call: TRBD1
clone_size: NA
j_call: TRBJ1-5
v_call: TRBV19
cdr3_aa: CASSRKDRGRSQPQHF
cdr3_nt: TGTGCCAGTAGTAGGAAGGACAGGGGACGGAGTCAGCCCCAGCATTTT

d_call: NA
clone_size: NA
j_call: TRBJ2-3
v_call: TRBV10-3
cdr3_aa: CAIRGDTTDTQYF
cdr3_nt: TGTGCCATCAGGGGGGACACGACAGATACGCAGTATTTT

d_call: NA
clone_size: NA
j_call: TRBJ1-1
v_call: TRBV6-4
cdr3_aa: CASSDSKVMNTEAFF
cdr3_nt: TGTGCCAGCAGTGACTCGAAAGTTATGAACACTGAAGCTTTCTTT

d_call: TRBD2
clone_size: NA
j_call: TRBJ2-5
v_call: TRBV9
cdr3_aa: CASSLTSGGAKETQYF
cdr3_nt: TGTGCCAGCAGCCTGACTAGCGGGGGGGCTAAAGAGACCCAGTACTTC

d_call: NA
clone_size: NA
j_call: TRBJ1-1
v_call: TRBV27
cdr3_aa: CASSSLRVGTEAFF
cdr3_nt: TGTGCCAGCAGTTCCCTTCGGGTTGGGACTGAAGCTTTCTTT

d_call: TRBD1
clone_size: NA
j_call: TRBJ1-2
v_call: TRBV6-1
cdr3_aa: CASRESTQGAFGYTF
cdr3_nt: TGTGCCAGCAGGGAATCGACTCAGGGGGCGTTCGGCTACACCTTC

d_call: TRBD1
clone_size: NA
j_call: TRBJ1-2
v_call: TRBV6-1
cdr3_aa: CASSVSGGSSYGYTF
cdr3_nt: TGTGCCAGCAGTGTATCAGGGGGTTCAAGCTATGGCTACACCTTC

d_call: NA
clone_size: few
j_call: TRBJ2-1
v_call: TRBV21-1
cdr3_aa: CASSGVLAGGNNEQFF
cdr3_nt: TGTGCCAGCAGCGGGGTGCTAGCGGGGGGGAACAATGAGCAGTTCTTC

d_call: TRBD2
clone_size: NA
j_call: TRBJ2-5
v_call: TRBV10-2
cdr3_aa: CASSPSGVQETQYF
cdr3_nt: TGCGCCAGCAGTCCTAGCGGGGTTCAAGAGACCCAGTACTTC

d_call: NA
clone_size: NA
j_call: TRBJ1-5
v_call: TRBV12-1
cdr3_aa: CASSFGGQVRFYSNQPQHF
cdr3_nt: TGTGCCAGCAGCTTTGGGGGCCAGGTCAGATTTTATAGCAATCAGCCCCAGCATTTT

d_call: TRBD1
clone_size: NA
j_call: TRBJ1-5
v_call: TRBV19
cdr3_aa: CASSLGQGDNQPQHF
cdr3_nt: TGTGCCAGTAGTTTGGGACAGGGGGACAATCAGCCCCAGCATTTT

d_call: NA
clone_size: NA
j_call: TRBJ2-1
v_call: TRBV19
cdr3_aa: CASSKPGRRAYNEQFF
cdr3_nt: TGTGCCAGTAGTAAACCCGGTCGGAGGGCCTACAATGAGCAGTTCTTC

d_call: NA
clone_size: NA
j_call: TRBJ2-1
v_call: TRBV30
cdr3_aa: CAWSVGGYNEQFF
cdr3_nt: TGTGCCTGGAGTGTAGGGGGGTACAATGAGCAGTTCTTC

d_call: NA
clone_size: NA
j_call: TRBJ2-3
v_call: TRBV2
cdr3_aa: CASGNDILVTDTQYF
cdr3_nt: TGTGCCAGCGGGAACGACATTTTAGTTACCGATACGCAGTATTTT

d_call: NA
clone_size: NA
j_call: TRBJ2-7
v_call: TRBV30
cdr3_aa: CAWSIGLGYEQYF
cdr3_nt: TGTGCCTGGAGTATTGGACTGGGCTACGAGCAGTACTTC

d_call: NA
clone_size: NA
j_call: TRBJ2-3
v_call: TRBV7-2
cdr3_aa: CASSTRQRYTDTQYF
cdr3_nt: TGTGCCAGCAGCACCCGCCAGCGGTACACAGATACGCAGTATTTT

d_call: NA
clone_size: NA
j_call: TRBJ1-5
v_call: TRBV7-2
cdr3_aa: CASSAGYGEPQHF
cdr3_nt: TGTGCCAGCAGCGCAGGGTACGGTGAGCCCCAGCATTTT

d_call: NA
clone_size: once
j_call: TRBJ1-3
v_call: TRBV5-1
cdr3_aa: CASSLVSADGGNTIYF
cdr3_nt: TGCGCCAGCAGCTTGGTTTCGGCAGATGGTGGAAACACCATATATTTT

d_call: NA
clone_size: NA
j_call: TRBJ2-1
v_call: TRBV5-1
cdr3_aa: CASSLALDNEQFF
cdr3_nt: TGCGCCAGCAGCTTGGCCCTGGACAATGAGCAGTTCTTC

d_call: NA
clone_size: once
j_call: TRBJ1-1
v_call: TRBV6-5
cdr3_aa: CASSSLPGWRLAEAFF
cdr3_nt: TGTGCCAGCAGTTCCTTGCCAGGGTGGAGGCTGGCTGAAGCTTTCTTT

d_call: TRBD1
clone_size: NA
j_call: TRBJ1-1
v_call: TRBV6-5
cdr3_aa: CASSQGTGNTEAFF
cdr3_nt: TGTGCCAGCAGCCAGGGGACAGGGAACACTGAAGCTTTCTTT

d_call: NA
clone_size: once
j_call: TRBJ1-1
v_call: TRBV15
cdr3_aa: CATSRAWAEAFF
cdr3_nt: TGTGCCACCAGCAGAGCTTGGGCCGAAGCTTTCTTT

d_call: NA
clone_size: NA
j_call: TRBJ1-1
v_call: TRBV7-8
cdr3_aa: CVSSYSGGNTEAFF
cdr3_nt: TGTGTCAGCAGCTATTCAGGTGGGAACACTGAAGCTTTCTTT

d_call: NA
clone_size: NA
j_call: TRBJ1-5
v_call: TRBV27
cdr3_aa: CASSSSRRGINQPQHF
cdr3_nt: TGTGCCAGCAGTTCATCCCGACGCGGTATTAATCAGCCCCAGCATTTT

d_call: NA
clone_size: few
j_call: TRBJ2-5
v_call: TRBV4-1
cdr3_aa: CASSQAGIETQYF
cdr3_nt: TGCGCCAGCAGCCAAGCGGGTATTGAGACCCAGTACTTC

d_call: TRBD2
clone_size: once
j_call: TRBJ2-3
v_call: TRBV5-4
cdr3_aa: CASSRGGLSTDTQYF
cdr3_nt: TGTGCCAGCAGCCGGGGGGGGCTATCCACAGATACGCAGTATTTT

d_call: NA
clone_size: NA
j_call: TRBJ2-5
v_call: TRBV18
cdr3_aa: CASSPRAPGWDPETQYF
cdr3_nt: TGTGCCAGCTCACCACGGGCCCCCGGATGGGACCCGGAGACCCAGTACTTC

d_call: TRBD1
clone_size: NA
j_call: TRBJ2-7
v_call: TRBV29-1
cdr3_aa: CSVHTGGSHEQYF
cdr3_nt: TGCAGCGTTCACACAGGGGGCTCCCACGAGCAGTACTTC

d_call: NA
clone_size: NA
j_call: TRBJ2-4
v_call: TRBV5-5
cdr3_aa: CASSQGTAGNIQYF
cdr3_nt: TGTGCCAGCAGCCAAGGGACGGCGGGAAACATTCAGTACTTC

d_call: NA
clone_size: NA
j_call: TRBJ2-5
v_call: TRBV5-1
cdr3_aa: CASGIYQTEETQYF
cdr3_nt: TGCGCCAGCGGCATATACCAGACCGAAGAGACCCAGTACTTC

d_call: NA
clone_size: NA
j_call: TRBJ1-4
v_call: TRBV5-1
cdr3_aa: CASSLVTTNEKLFF
cdr3_nt: TGCGCCAGCAGCTTAGTGACAACTAATGAAAAACTGTTTTTT

d_call: NA
clone_size: NA
j_call: TRBJ1-4
v_call: TRBV19
cdr3_aa: CASSIRPFGEKLFF
cdr3_nt: TGTGCCAGTAGTATAAGGCCCTTCGGTGAAAAACTGTTTTTT

d_call: TRBD1
clone_size: NA
j_call: TRBJ2-2
v_call: TRBV13
cdr3_aa: CASSSDDRGYTGELFF
cdr3_nt: TGTGCCAGCAGCTCAGACGACAGGGGGTACACCGGGGAGCTGTTTTTT

d_call: NA
clone_size: NA
j_call: TRBJ2-5
v_call: TRBV2
cdr3_aa: CASTEPRSEGQETQYF
cdr3_nt: TGTGCCAGCACCGAACCCCGCTCGGAGGGCCAAGAGACCCAGTACTTC

d_call: TRBD1
clone_size: NA
j_call: TRBJ2-4
v_call: TRBV19
cdr3_aa: CASSTTGKTKNIQYF
cdr3_nt: TGTGCCAGTAGCACGACAGGGAAGACAAAAAACATTCAGTACTTC

d_call: TRBD2
clone_size: NA
j_call: TRBJ2-3
v_call: TRBV29-1
cdr3_aa: CSVEGEGLADYTDTQYF
cdr3_nt: TGCAGCGTTGAAGGTGAAGGACTAGCCGACTACACAGATACGCAGTATTTT

d_call: TRBD1
clone_size: NA
j_call: TRBJ1-5
v_call: TRBV19
cdr3_aa: CASSPSTGVPQHF
cdr3_nt: TGTGCCAGTAGTCCCTCGACAGGGGTGCCCCAGCATTTT

d_call: NA
clone_size: NA
j_call: TRBJ2-3
v_call: TRBV20-1
cdr3_aa: CSPLSTDTQYF
cdr3_nt: TGCAGTCCCCTTAGCACAGATACGCAGTATTTT

d_call: NA
clone_size: NA
j_call: TRBJ1-2
v_call: TRBV5-1
cdr3_aa: CASSLEQAWGYTF
cdr3_nt: TGCGCCAGCAGCTTGGAACAGGCCTGGGGCTACACCTTC

d_call: NA
clone_size: NA
j_call: TRBJ2-5
v_call: TRBV30
cdr3_aa: CAWSVEEGRETQYF
cdr3_nt: TGTGCCTGGAGTGTAGAAGAAGGGAGAGAGACCCAGTACTTC

d_call: TRBD1
clone_size: NA
j_call: TRBJ2-7
v_call: TRBV18
cdr3_aa: CASSKQGSTYEQYF
cdr3_nt: TGTGCCAGCTCAAAACAGGGGTCCACCTACGAGCAGTACTTC

d_call: NA
clone_size: once
j_call: TRBJ1-1
v_call: TRBV18
cdr3_aa: CASSQGSTEAFF
cdr3_nt: TGTGCCAGCTCACAGGGAAGCACTGAAGCTTTCTTT

d_call: NA
clone_size: NA
j_call: TRBJ1-2
v_call: TRBV7-3
cdr3_aa: CAGGLVRGYTF
cdr3_nt: TGTGCCGGGGGGCTAGTCCGGGGCTACACCTTC

d_call: NA
clone_size: NA
j_call: TRBJ1-6
v_call: TRBV7-3
cdr3_aa: CASSLRRRGGGNNSPLHF
cdr3_nt: TGTGCCAGCAGCTTAAGAAGGAGGGGAGGGGGTAATAATTCACCCCTCCACTTT

d_call: NA
clone_size: NA
j_call: TRBJ2-3
v_call: TRBV7-7
cdr3_aa: CASSQTGRIDTQYF
cdr3_nt: TGTGCCAGCAGCCAGACCGGACGGATAGATACGCAGTATTTT

d_call: NA
clone_size: NA
j_call: TRBJ1-1
v_call: TRBV5-1
cdr3_aa: CASSPLTNTEAFF
cdr3_nt: TGCGCCAGCAGCCCCCTAACAAACACTGAAGCTTTCTTT

d_call: NA
clone_size: NA
j_call: TRBJ1-1
v_call: TRBV4-1
cdr3_aa: CASSLATNTEAFF
cdr3_nt: TGCGCCAGCAGCCTGGCGACGAACACTGAAGCTTTCTTT

d_call: TRBD1
clone_size: once
j_call: TRBJ1-4
v_call: TRBV19
cdr3_aa: CASSPPGTGNEKLFF
cdr3_nt: TGTGCCAGTAGTCCACCCGGGACAGGGAATGAAAAACTGTTTTTT

d_call: NA
clone_size: NA
j_call: TRBJ1-1
v_call: TRBV15
cdr3_aa: CATSTYTANTEAFF
cdr3_nt: TGTGCCACCAGCACCTATACAGCGAACACTGAAGCTTTCTTT

d_call: NA
clone_size: once
j_call: TRBJ1-1
v_call: TRBV11-2
cdr3_aa: CASSFSGTMNTEAFF
cdr3_nt: TGTGCCAGCAGCTTTTCGGGAACCATGAACACTGAAGCTTTCTTT

d_call: NA
clone_size: NA
j_call: TRBJ2-1
v_call: TRBV7-9
cdr3_aa: CASSPRAGNYNEQFF
cdr3_nt: TGTGCCAGCAGCCCTCGGGCGGGAAACTACAATGAGCAGTTCTTC

d_call: NA
clone_size: NA
j_call: TRBJ2-5
v_call: TRBV15
cdr3_aa: CATSPGQQETQYF
cdr3_nt: TGTGCCACCAGTCCTGGACAGCAAGAGACCCAGTACTTC

d_call: NA
clone_size: NA
j_call: TRBJ2-5
v_call: TRBV5-5
cdr3_aa: CASSNRPDPVGETQYF
cdr3_nt: TGTGCCAGCAGCAACAGACCCGACCCCGTCGGAGAGACCCAGTACTTC

d_call: NA
clone_size: NA
j_call: TRBJ1-2
v_call: TRBV6-1
cdr3_aa: CASSEWLTGTNPRARYGYTF
cdr3_nt: TGTGCCAGCAGTGAATGGCTTACAGGCACAAACCCGCGCGCGAGGTATGGCTACACCTTC

d_call: NA
clone_size: few
j_call: TRBJ1-5
v_call: TRBV27
cdr3_aa: CASSLSGISNQPQHF
cdr3_nt: TGTGCCAGCAGTTTATCAGGGATTAGCAATCAGCCCCAGCATTTT

d_call: NA
clone_size: NA
j_call: TRBJ2-7
v_call: TRBV5-1
cdr3_aa: CASSFRNSYEQYF
cdr3_nt: TGCGCCAGCAGCTTTAGGAATTCCTACGAGCAGTACTTC

d_call: NA
clone_size: NA
j_call: TRBJ2-2
v_call: TRBV2
cdr3_aa: CASSPQAGELFF
cdr3_nt: TGTGCCAGCAGCCCCCAGGCCGGGGAGCTGTTTTTT